Reported below is one TCR beta chain. There is no known antigen for this receptor. No much larger clone exists at a distance of one base, and base qualities are not known. The data belong to a study of blood T cell repertoires in COVID-19 (dated by TCRdb to the early 2020s). General notes on the study: Samples covering the acute and convalescent phases of COVID-19 were provided by collaborators in the United States, Italy and Spain. The samples were drawn from two sources: the first 160 participants of the ongoing ImmuneRACE study, and 1,200 or so subjects contributed by 6 global collaborators. The sample metadata nearly always contained a de-identified subject ID, COVID-19 status, age in years and sex. A freely available public database, intended as a resource for researchers studying the immune response to SARS-CoV-2, is where the repertoires were released. Where available, HLA class I and class II types were obtained from metadata supplied by the sample provider rather than from assay-based typing. Deeply sampled blood TCRbeta repertoires from subjects exposed to, actively infected with, or recovered from COVID-19 were included in the dataset. The prospective study material was composed of cDNA or gDNA derived from T cells, B-cell-depleted T cells, or PBMCs.

V and J are truncated by 8 bases and 4 bases respectively, leaving an intervening sequence of 20 bases. The CDR3 measures 15 amino acids from cysteine to phenylalanine. Just CDR3 DNA is preserved here, 45 bases in frame from base 1. Per the germline V gene, WSHSY is the CDR1 and SAAADI is the CDR2. Collaborating institutions collected whole blood in K2EDTA tubes following their own protocols. For TCRbeta analysis, collaborators shipped samples as frozen whole blood, isolated PBMCs, or DNA extracted from either of those sample types. Paper-wide results and their limitations: Clinical and demographic metadata were provided uncurated, with the amount varying by source and participant.

The immunoSEQ Assay, a bias-controlled multiplex PCR, was used to amplify TCRbeta CDR3 regions from genomic DNA. On the study's bioinformatics: The number of nucleated cells in each sample was estimated from the amplification of reference gene primers within the assay. To quantify the absolute abundance of each unique TCRbeta CDR3 rearrangement, sequence reads were collapsed and filtered. Productive Simpson clonality was computed per sample as the square root of Simpson's diversity index over productive rearrangements. The immuneACCESS repertoire file appears here via TCRdb, limited to in-frame rearrangements. These files lack a portion of the clones; in checked studies, under half of the deficit traces to unresolved V genes, and the cause of the others is not known. V and J calls and clone size are as listed in that table; D and trimming were resolved from the DNA. The sample table holds 110,000 or so clones, of which roughly 91% were seen once. The top ten hold about a fifth of the sample.

This TCR was sampled from a human donor with acute or convalescent COVID-19. The donor label of this sample is uncertain. What was sequenced was peripheral blood. The receptor chain draws on TRBV10-2 and TRBJ1-2, with no confident D gene call. The nucleotide sequence is given as TGCGCCAGCGACCGAGGTGGTAAGGAGGTCTATGGCTACACCTTC. It specifies CASDRGGKEVYGYTF.